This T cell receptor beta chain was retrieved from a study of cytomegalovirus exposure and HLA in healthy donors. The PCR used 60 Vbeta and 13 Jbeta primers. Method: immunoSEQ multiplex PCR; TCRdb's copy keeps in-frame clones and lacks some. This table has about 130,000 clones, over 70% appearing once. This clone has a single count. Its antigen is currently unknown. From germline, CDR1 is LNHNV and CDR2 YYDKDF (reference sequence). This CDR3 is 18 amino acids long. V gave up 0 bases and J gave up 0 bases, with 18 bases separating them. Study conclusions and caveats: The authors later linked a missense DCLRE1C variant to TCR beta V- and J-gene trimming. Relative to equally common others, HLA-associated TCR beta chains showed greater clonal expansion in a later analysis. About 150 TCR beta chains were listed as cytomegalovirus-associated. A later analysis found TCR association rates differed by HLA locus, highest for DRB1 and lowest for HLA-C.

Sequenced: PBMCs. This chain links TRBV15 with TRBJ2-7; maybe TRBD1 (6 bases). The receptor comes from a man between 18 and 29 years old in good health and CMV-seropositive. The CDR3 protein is CATSRDSGSTGDSYEQYF. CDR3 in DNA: TGTGCCACCAGCAGAGATTCTGGCTCGACAGGCGACTCCTACGAGCAGTACTTC.